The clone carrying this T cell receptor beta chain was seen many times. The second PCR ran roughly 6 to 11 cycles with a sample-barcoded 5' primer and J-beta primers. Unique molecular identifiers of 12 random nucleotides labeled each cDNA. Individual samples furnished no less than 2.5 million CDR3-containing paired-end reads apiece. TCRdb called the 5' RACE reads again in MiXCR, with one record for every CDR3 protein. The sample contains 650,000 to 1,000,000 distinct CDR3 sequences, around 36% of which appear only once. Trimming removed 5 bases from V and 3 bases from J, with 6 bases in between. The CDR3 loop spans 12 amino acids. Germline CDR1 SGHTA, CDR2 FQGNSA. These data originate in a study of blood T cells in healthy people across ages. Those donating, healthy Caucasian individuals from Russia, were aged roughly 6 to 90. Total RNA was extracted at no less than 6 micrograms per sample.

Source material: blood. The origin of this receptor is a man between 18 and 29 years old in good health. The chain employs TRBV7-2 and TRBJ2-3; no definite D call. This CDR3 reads CASSTFTDTQYF. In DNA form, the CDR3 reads TGTGCCAGCAGCACCTTTACAGATACGCAGTATTTT.